This T cell receptor beta chain originates from a study of blood T cell repertoires in COVID-19. In the study overall: Acute-phase and convalescent COVID-19 samples originated in the United States, Italy and Spain.

The CDR3 spans 16 residues. After removal of 0 bases from V and 2 bases from J, the junction contained 8 bases not matched to a gene. In germline, CDR1 is SGHRS, CDR2 YFSETQ. Method: immunoSEQ multiplex PCR; TCRdb's copy keeps in-frame clones and lacks some. The top ten hold 3% of the sample, which has some 350,000 clones, approximately 86% seen once. The V and J genes are TRBV5-1 and TRBJ2-7, with TRBD2 identical over 7 bases. The sample consisted of peripheral blood. The sequence came from a human donor in a cohort sampled during active COVID-19. The CDR3 DNA follows: TGCGCCAGCAGCTTGGTTCGGGCTAGCGGTACCTACGAGCAGTACTTC. Protein sequence: CASSLVRASGTYEQYF.